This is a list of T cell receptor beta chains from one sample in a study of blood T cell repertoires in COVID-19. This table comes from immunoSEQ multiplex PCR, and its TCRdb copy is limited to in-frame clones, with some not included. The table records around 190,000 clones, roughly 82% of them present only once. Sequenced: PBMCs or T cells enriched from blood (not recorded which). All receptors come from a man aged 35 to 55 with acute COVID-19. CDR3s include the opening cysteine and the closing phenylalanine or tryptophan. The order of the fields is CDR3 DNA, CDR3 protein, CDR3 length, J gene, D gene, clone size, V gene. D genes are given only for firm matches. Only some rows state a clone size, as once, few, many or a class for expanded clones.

TGTGCCAGCAGCCTTTATCTGGAAAAACTGTTTTTT CASSLYLEKLFF 12 TRBJ1-4 NA NA TRBV12-3/TRBV12-4
TGCAGCGTTGAATCGGACAGGGGGCACGGGGAGCTGTTTTTT CSVESDRGHGELFF 14 TRBJ2-2 TRBD1 NA TRBV29-1
TGCGCCAGCAGCTTGACGGGGTTGCCTCAAGAGACCCAGTACTTC CASSLTGLPQETQYF 15 TRBJ2-5 NA NA TRBV5-1
TGTGCCAGCAGCTTGAATGGCGGGGGAGTCAATGAGCAGTTCTTC CASSLNGGGVNEQFF 15 TRBJ2-1 TRBD2 NA TRBV7-3
TGTGCCAGCAGCTTCGGCCAGGGCAGGGGGGCAGGGGCCAACGTCCTGACTTTC CASSFGQGRGAGANVLTF 18 TRBJ2-6 NA NA TRBV11-2
TGTGCCAGCAGTCCCGGGATGGAGACGCCCCTCCACTTT CASSPGMETPLHF 13 TRBJ1-6 NA few TRBV28
TGTGCCAGCAACCGCCGGGACAGGGGAAAAGGCTACACCTTC CASNRRDRGKGYTF 14 TRBJ1-2 TRBD1 NA TRBV6-1
TGTGCCAGCAGCGAAGTAGGGACTAGCGGACTTTATACGCAGTATTTT CASSEVGTSGLYTQYF 16 TRBJ2-3 TRBD2 NA TRBV9
TGTGCCAGCAGCGTGGGCGGGACAGGGGGAGAGACCCAGTACTTC CASSVGGTGGETQYF 15 TRBJ2-5 TRBD1 NA TRBV9
TGCGCCAGCAGCTTGGGGGGACAGGGAAGCACCGGGGAGCTGTTTTTT CASSLGGQGSTGELFF 16 TRBJ2-2 TRBD1 NA TRBV5-1
TGTGCCAGCAGTTTATCCGGGACAGCAGAGAACACTGAAGCTTTCTTT CASSLSGTAENTEAFF 16 TRBJ1-1 TRBD1 NA TRBV7-8
TGTGCCCTCAGGGGCTCAGGGGATGAGCAGTTCTTC CALRGSGDEQFF 12 TRBJ2-1 NA once TRBV12-3/TRBV12-4
TGTGCCAGCAGCTTGGGCCCCGGGGGAGGGCCCACGGAGACCCAGTACTTC CASSLGPGGGPTETQYF 17 TRBJ2-5 TRBD2 NA TRBV5-4
TGTGCCAGCAGCCAAGGGCCAGGCCGTAACCACTTT CASSQGPGRNHF 12 TRBJ1-6 NA NA TRBV3-1/TRBV3-2
TGTGCCAGCTCACCACCGTCACTGGAGCAGTTCTTC CASSPPSLEQFF 12 TRBJ2-1 NA NA TRBV18
TGTGCCAGCAGTCCCGGGACTCTGGAAAAACTGTTTTTT CASSPGTLEKLFF 13 TRBJ1-4 NA NA TRBV27
TGCGCCAGCAGCATAGGACAGGTTAGGGATCCCCAGCATTTT CASSIGQVRDPQHF 14 TRBJ1-5 TRBD1 NA TRBV5-1
TGTGCCTGGAGTATAAGCGGGACAGGGATGGCTTTCTTT CAWSISGTGMAFF 13 TRBJ1-1 TRBD1 NA TRBV30
TGTGCCAGCAGCCAAGGGAGGGGGACTAGCGGGCAAGAGACCCAGTACTTC CASSQGRGTSGQETQYF 17 TRBJ2-5 TRBD2 NA TRBV4-2
TGTGCCAGCAGCCTAGGTGGAGGCGAGACCCAGTACTTC CASSLGGGETQYF 13 TRBJ2-5 NA NA TRBV3-1/TRBV3-2
TGTGCCAGCAGCTCACCGACGCGGGGAGCCCCAAATGAGCAGTTCTTC CASSSPTRGAPNEQFF 16 TRBJ2-1 NA once TRBV7-9
TGTGCCAGCAGTTTGCCCACCACTAGCGGGGGCGCAGATACGCAGTATTTT CASSLPTTSGGADTQYF 17 TRBJ2-3 TRBD2 NA TRBV28
TGTGCCAGCAGCTTAGGCGCGGTCGTAAGCACAGATACGCAGTATTTT CASSLGAVVSTDTQYF 16 TRBJ2-3 NA NA TRBV7-2
TGTGCCAGCAGGCGGGACAGGGGGCTGTCACCCCTCCACTTT CASRRDRGLSPLHF 14 TRBJ1-6 TRBD1 NA TRBV6-5
TGTGCCTGGAGTCTGGGCGGAGGCGTTGAAAAACTGTTTTTT CAWSLGGGVEKLFF 14 TRBJ1-4 NA NA TRBV30
TGTGCCACCAGGGAAGCGGGACGAAGCACAGATACGCAGTATTTT CATREAGRSTDTQYF 15 TRBJ2-3 TRBD2 once TRBV24-1
TGTGCCAGCAGCTTACCCGACAGCTATGGCTACACCTTC CASSLPDSYGYTF 13 TRBJ1-2 NA NA TRBV7-9
TGTGCCAGCAGTACAATTGACAGGGTGCGGGGCTACACCTTC CASSTIDRVRGYTF 14 TRBJ1-2 TRBD1 once TRBV6-5
TGCGCCAGCAGCTTGGAGGGACTAGGGCCCTACGAGCAGTACTTC CASSLEGLGPYEQYF 15 TRBJ2-7 TRBD2 NA TRBV5-1
TGCGCCAGCAGCGGGGGACAGGTAAAGGGCACAGATACGCAGTATTTT CASSGGQVKGTDTQYF 16 TRBJ2-3 TRBD1 NA TRBV5-1
TGTGCCACCAGTGACAGGGACAGGATACTAGAAGAGCAGTTCTTC CATSDRDRILEEQFF 15 TRBJ2-1 TRBD1 NA TRBV24-1
TGTGCCAGCAGCCTAGCCACAGGGCAAGAGACCCAGTACTTC CASSLATGQETQYF 14 TRBJ2-5 NA NA TRBV4-2
TGTGCCATCAGGGGGACAGGCGGAAACACCATATATTTT CAIRGTGGNTIYF 13 TRBJ1-3 TRBD1 few TRBV10-3
TGTGCCACCAGTGGGACTGATAAGAACACTGAAGCTTTCTTT CATSGTDKNTEAFF 14 TRBJ1-1 NA few TRBV24-1
TGTGCCAGCAGCTCTTTACAGGGGGCCGGGGAGCTGTTTTTT CASSSLQGAGELFF 14 TRBJ2-2 TRBD1 NA TRBV7-8
TGTGCCAGCACCCCCTACGCGGGACGGTATGGCTACACCTTC CASTPYAGRYGYTF 14 TRBJ1-2 NA NA TRBV28
TGCGCCAGCAGCCAAGAGTACAGGGAGGAAAAACTGTTTTTT CASSQEYREEKLFF 14 TRBJ1-4 NA few TRBV4-3
TGTGCCACCCAGCGTGGTAGCACAGATACGCAGTATTTT CATQRGSTDTQYF 13 TRBJ2-3 NA NA TRBV24-1
TGCAGCGTTGTCCCGCCTAGCGGGAGAACCGGGGAGCTGTTTTTT CSVVPPSGRTGELFF 15 TRBJ2-2 TRBD2 few TRBV29-1
TGTGCCAGCAGAGCGACAGTCGGGGGGAGCTCCTACGAGCAGTACTTC CASRATVGGSSYEQYF 16 TRBJ2-7 TRBD2 once TRBV2
TGCGCCAGCAGTTGCAATCTCGATCGGAGCTCCTACAATGAGCAGTTCTTC CASSCNLDRSSYNEQFF 17 TRBJ2-1 NA NA TRBV10-1
TGTGCCAGCAGCTTGGGACAGTCAACTAATGAAAAACTGTTTTTT CASSLGQSTNEKLFF 15 TRBJ1-4 NA many TRBV5-5
TGTGCCAGCAGTCCCAGGGGGTCCAATGAGCAGTTCTTC CASSPRGSNEQFF 13 TRBJ2-1 TRBD1 NA TRBV2
TGTGCCAGCAGTTACGAGGGGGGGATCTATGGCTACACCTTC CASSYEGGIYGYTF 14 TRBJ1-2 NA NA TRBV6-5
TGTGCTAGTGGTTTGGCCCTAGCGGGGGGACCCTACAATGAGCAGTTCTTC CASGLALAGGPYNEQFF 17 TRBJ2-1 TRBD2 NA TRBV12-5